This entry lists 7 T cell receptor beta chains sequenced from one sample in a study of T cell changes during pregnancy in multiple sclerosis. Produced via immunoSEQ multiplex PCR; TCRdb's table is partial and in-frame only. The sample consists of around 67,000 clones, roughly 90% of them appearing once. The sample in question was peripheral blood, obtained in the first trimester of pregnancy. Source of these receptors: a female donor with multiple sclerosis, enrolled in a pregnancy study.

The J gene is TRBJ2-1, the V gene TRBV25-1, with 13 nucleotides matching TRBD2. The CDR3 length is 17 residues. Germline assignment: CDR1 MGHDK and CDR2 SYGVNS. V dropped 4 bases and J dropped 7; count of bases not matched to a gene: 10. The chain's CDR3 is CASSVRGGTSGENEQFF. Here the CDR3 DNA reads TGTGCCAGCAGTGTTAGGGGGGGGACTAGCGGGGAGAATGAGCAGTTCTTC.

The chain links TRBV5-4 to TRBJ2-7; the match to TRBD1 covers 8 bases. Germline V lookup: CDR1 SGHNT, CDR2 YYREEE (reference sequence). CDR3 size: 13 residues. V dropped 1 base and J dropped 6; count of bases not matched to a gene: 3. The CDR3 here is CASSLSQGAEQYF. The CDR3 DNA is TGTGCCAGCAGCTTGTCGCAGGGGGCCGAGCAGTACTTC. Drawing the rest from reference TRBV5-4 and TRBJ2-7, the complete variable domain is ETGVTQSPTHLIKTRGQQVTLRCSSQSGHNTVSWYQQALGQGPQFIFQYYREEENGRGNFPPRFSGLQFPNYSSELNVNALELDDSALYLCASSLSQGAEQYFGPGTRLTVT.

V usage is TRBV29-1 and J usage is TRBJ2-7, with 13 bases aligning to TRBD2. Germline V CDR1 and CDR2: SQVTM, ANQGSEA. The CDR3 runs to 14 residues. V gave up 5 bases and J gave up 3 bases; unmatched junction bases: 4. The chain's CDR3 is CSVLTSGRNYEQYF. Here the CDR3 DNA reads TGCAGCGTTTTGACTAGCGGGAGGAACTACGAGCAGTACTTC.

The CDR3 here is CASSLRRDSFYGYTF. Written as DNA, the CDR3 is TGTGCCAGCAGTCTCCGGCGGGACAGCTTCTATGGCTACACCTTC. The chain joins TRBV6-5 to TRBJ1-2; 7 bases agree with TRBD1. Germline loops: CDR1 MNHEY, CDR2 SVGAGI. This CDR3 has 15 residues. The J segment lost 4 bases and the V segment lost 5 bases, leaving 10 bases of the junction unmatched.

This clone has just one count. J is TRBJ2-1 and V is TRBV27, with D perhaps TRBD2 (6 bases). CDR1 is MNHEY, CDR2 SMNVEV, per germline (reference sequence). The CDR3 is 13 residues long. V lost 5 bases and J 10 bases, leaving 15 bases between the germline ends. In DNA form, the CDR3 reads TGTGCCAGCAGTCTCCCCCCTAGCGTAGAGCAGTTCTTC. As protein: CASSLPPSVEQFF.

The chain has TRBV7-8 and TRBJ1-1; a weak D match, TRBD1 (5 bases). The length of the CDR3 is 14 residues. V was clipped by 7 bases and J by 4 bases, with 16 bases between them. In germline, CDR1 is SGHVS, CDR2 FQNEAQ. CDR3 sequence: CASTISGASTEAFF. CDR3 nucleotide sequence: TGTGCCAGCACAATAAGCGGGGCAAGCACTGAAGCTTTCTTT.

The table lists this clone with a few counts. The chain links TRBV4-3 to TRBJ2-1; no definite D call. V lost 1 base to trimming and J lost 9 bases, with 13 bases between them. From germline, CDR1 is LGHNA and CDR2 YSLEER. The CDR3 length is 14 residues. CDR3 nucleotide sequence: TGCGCCAGCAGCCAAGCTCTCCTAGGTGGTGAGCAGTTCTTC. Residues: CASSQALLGGEQFF.